A single sample is the source of the 22 T cell receptor beta chains below, sequenced in a study of cytomegalovirus exposure and HLA in healthy donors. PCR used 60 Vbeta primers and 13 Jbeta primers. Sequencing was performed with immunoSEQ multiplex PCR; in TCRdb, only in-frame clones are kept and a portion is missing. Among about 130,000 clones listed, around three quarters were seen once. Sequenced material: PBMCs. These receptors came from a male donor in good health and CMV-seronegative.

The V and J genes are TRBV7-6 and TRBJ2-7, with 7 bases identical to TRBD1. CDR3 length: 18 amino acids. Trimming cost V 4 bases and J 0 bases; bases outside gene matches: 15. Germline V gives CDR1 SGHVS, CDR2 FNYEAQ. In DNA form, the CDR3 reads TGTGCCAGCAGCTCCAGGCTAAGGGACAGAGGCAGCTCCTACGAGCAGTACTTC. Residues: CASSSRLRDRGSSYEQYF.

The chain has TRBV6-1 and TRBJ2-7; D might be TRBD1 (6 bases). CDR1 and CDR2 from the germline V gene are MNHNS and SASEGT. This CDR3 is 15 amino acids long. V lost 4 bases and J lost 0, with 13 bases in between. The CDR3 bases are TGTGCCAGCAGTGGGGGGCTGGAAGCCTCCTACGAGCAGTACTTC. Translated: CASSGGLEASYEQYF.

The chain recombines TRBV28 with TRBJ1-4, with D possibly TRBD1 on 5 matching bases. Germline loops: CDR1 MDHEN, CDR2 SYDVKM. This CDR3 has 14 residues. V lost 8 bases, J lost 5 bases, and 15 bases lay in between. CDR3 nucleotide sequence: TGTGCCAGCCGGGGACTGTTGTTAAATGAAAAACTGTTTTTT. Protein: CASRGLLLNEKLFF. The entire variable domain, with the rest obtained from reference TRBV28 and TRBJ1-4, is as follows: DVKVTQSSRYLVKRTGEKVFLECVQDMDHENMFWYRQDPGLGLRLIYFSYDVKMKEKGDIPEGYSVSREKKERFSLILESASTNQTSMYLCASRGLLLNEKLFFGSGTQLSVL.

This clone was counted between two and nine times. The J gene is TRBJ2-2, the V gene TRBV19; 8 bases are a match to TRBD1. Germline values: CDR1 LNHDA, CDR2 SQIVND (reference sequence). After removal of 7 bases from V and 4 bases from J, the junction contained 5 bases not matched to a gene. CDR3 length: 14 amino acids. CDR3 coding DNA: TGTGCCAGTACCAGGACAGGGAGCACCGGGGAGCTGTTTTTT. This sequence encodes CASTRTGSTGELFF.

The V and J genes are TRBV6-5 and TRBJ2-7; the D gene is possibly TRBD1 (6 bases). The CDR3 is made up of 15 amino acids. Trimming took off 6 bases at V and 2 bases at J, with 17 bases between the two ends. Germline CDR1 reads MNHEY; CDR2 reads SVGAGI. This CDR3 reads CASSEQQGSAYEQYF. CDR3 nucleotides: TGTGCCAGCAGCGAACAACAGGGTTCGGCCTACGAGCAGTACTTC.

This clone has only one observation. The genes are TRBV5-4 and TRBJ1-2, with D perhaps TRBD1 (6 bases). The CDR3 contains 15 residues. Germline CDR1 reads SGHNT; CDR2 reads YYREEE (reference sequence). V dropped 3 bases and J dropped 8 bases, with 20 bases sitting between them. CDR3 nucleotides: TGTGCCAGCAGCTGGAGAGATCGGGGGGCGGGCGGCTACACCTTC. It translates to CASSWRDRGAGGYTF.

The rearrangement joins TRBV14 to TRBJ2-7; D might be TRBD1 (7 bases). Germline CDR1 SGHDN, CDR2 FVKESK. The length of the CDR3 is 15 residues. V was trimmed by 1 base and J by 0 bases, leaving 10 bases between them. The CDR3 loop reads CASSQGQGGSYEQYF. CDR3 in DNA: TGTGCCAGCAGCCAAGGACAGGGAGGCTCCTACGAGCAGTACTTC.

This clone was detected once. The rearrangement joins TRBV27 to TRBJ2-1; 9 positions match TRBD1. The J segment lost 6 bases and the V segment lost 5 bases, leaving 8 bases of the junction unmatched. The CDR3 runs to 15 residues. From germline, CDR1 is MNHEY and CDR2 SMNVEV (reference sequence). The CDR3 region is CASSIGQGPGNEQFF. In nucleotides, the CDR3 is TGTGCCAGCAGTATCGGACAGGGGCCTGGCAATGAGCAGTTCTTC.

In its sample, this clone was seen once. The chain joins TRBV30 to TRBJ2-7, with D tentatively TRBD1 (6 bases). Trimming removed 3 bases at V and 7 bases at J, with 13 bases between. Germline V gene lookup returns CDR1 GTSNPN and CDR2 SVGIG (reference sequence). The CDR3 is made up of 12 amino acids. CDR3 loop: CAWSRGEGEQYF. CDR3 nucleotides: TGTGCCTGGAGCAGGGGTGAGGGTGAGCAGTACTTC. Looking up the rest from reference TRBV30 and TRBJ2-7 gives the full variable domain: SQTIHQWPATLVQPVGSPLSLECTVEGTSNPNLYWYRQAAGRGLQLLFYSVGIGQISSEVPQNLSASRPQDRQFILSSKKLLLSDSGFYLCAWSRGEGEQYFGPGTRLTVT.

The chain is built from TRBV7-2 and TRBJ2-3; 9 positions agree with TRBD1. Germline CDR1 SGHTA, CDR2 FQGNSA. Trimming cost V 0 bases and J 4 bases; bases outside gene matches: 11. The CDR3 length is 18 residues. The CDR3 spells CASSLAGSGQGIADTQYF. CDR3 nucleotide sequence: TGTGCCAGCAGCTTAGCAGGCTCCGGACAGGGGATCGCAGATACGCAGTATTTT.

The chain links TRBV7-9 to TRBJ1-2; tentative D call: TRBD1 (6 bases). Germline lookup yields CDR1 SEHNR and CDR2 FQNEAQ (reference sequence). Trimming removed 4 bases from V and 0 bases from J, with 15 bases in between. CDR3 length: 16 amino acids. The CDR3 reads CASSSETGITNYGYTF. CDR3 coding DNA: TGTGCCAGCAGCTCGGAAACAGGGATAACTAACTATGGCTACACCTTC.

This clone was observed a single time. This rearrangement joins TRBV5-6 to TRBJ2-5, with 11 bases matching TRBD1. The CDR3 spans 16 residues. The V gene end was trimmed by 4 bases and the J gene end by 1 base; junction bases not matched to a gene: 6. Germline CDR1 reads SGHDT; CDR2 reads YYEEEE. CDR3 sequence (DNA): TGTGCCAGCAGCATGCCGGGACAGGGGGTCCAAGAGACCCAGTACTTC. Amino acids: CASSMPGQGVQETQYF. The whole variable domain, filled in from reference TRBV5-6 and TRBJ2-5, reads DAGVTQSPTHLIKTRGQQVTLRCSPKSGHDTVSWYQQALGQGPQFIFQYYEEEERQRGNFPDRFSGHQFPNYSSELNVNALLLGDSALYLCASSMPGQGVQETQYFGPGTRLLVL.

V gene TRBV19 combines with J gene TRBJ1-2, with D possibly TRBD1 on 5 matching bases. The CDR3 totals 17 residues. Trimming took 1 base from V and 5 from J, leaving 20 bases between them. Germline V gene lookup returns CDR1 LNHDA and CDR2 SQIVND (reference sequence). CDR3 DNA: TGTGCCAGTAGTATAGCCCCTCAGACTCCCGGGGGGTATGGCTACACCTTC. Amino acids: CASSIAPQTPGGYGYTF. Together with reference TRBV19 and TRBJ1-2, the CDR3 gives the full variable domain: DGGITQSPKYLFRKEGQNVTLSCEQNLNHDAMYWYRQDPGQGLRLIYYSQIVNDFQKGDIAEGYSVSREKKESFPLTVTSAQKNPTAFYLCASSIAPQTPGGYGYTFGSGTRLTVV.

The chain couples TRBV4-1 to TRBJ2-3; D unclear. V gave up 0 bases and J gave up 4 bases, with 8 bases separating them. This CDR3 region has 14 residues. Germline CDR1 and CDR2: MGHRA and YSYEKL. CDR3 region: CASSQEITADTQYF. The CDR3 DNA follows: TGCGCCAGCAGCCAAGAGATTACTGCAGATACGCAGTATTTT.

This clone was observed once. The chain links TRBV30 to TRBJ1-1; TRBD1 might be the D (5 bases). V was cut by 0 bases and J by 6 bases, with 17 bases left in between. This CDR3 comprises 15 residues. The germline V gene encodes CDR1 GTSNPN and CDR2 SVGIG (reference sequence). The chain's CDR3 is CAWSVPGGTLAEAFF. The CDR3 DNA sequence: TGTGCCTGGAGTGTACCCGGGGGTACTCTAGCTGAAGCTTTCTTT.

The chain carries TRBV27 and TRBJ2-2, with D possibly being TRBD2 (5 bases). Germline CDR1 is MNHEY and CDR2 is SMNVEV (reference sequence). CDR3 length equals 14 residues. V gave up 6 bases and J gave up 3 bases, with 11 bases separating them. CDR3 amino acids: CASRPLSDTGELFF. The CDR3 DNA reads TGTGCCAGCAGGCCACTTAGCGACACCGGGGAGCTGTTTTTT.

This sequence joins TRBV5-1 and TRBJ2-2; 8 nucleotides agree with TRBD1. Looked up from germline, CDR1 is SGHRS and CDR2 is YFSETQ. The CDR3 has 15 amino acids. After removal of 4 bases from V and 6 bases from J, the junction contained 8 bases not matched to a gene. DNA of the CDR3: TGCGCCAGCAGCGGGGGCAGGGGGCTCGCCGGGGAGCTGTTTTTT. Its translation is CASSGGRGLAGELFF.

The CDR3 DNA follows: TGTGCCAGCAGTGCACTAGCGGGGACGCAAGAGACCCAGTACTTC. Translation gives CASSALAGTQETQYF. The chain couples TRBV6-4 to TRBJ2-5; 10 bases are a match to TRBD2. This CDR3 region has 15 residues. The V gene end was trimmed by 4 bases and the J gene end by 2 bases; junction bases not matched to a gene: 4. The V gene's germline CDR1 is MRHNA and CDR2 SNTAGT.

The chain employs TRBV19 and TRBJ1-1; TRBD1 agrees at 7 bases. V lost 0 bases to trimming and J lost 7 bases; unmatched junction nucleotides: 8. In germline, CDR1 is LNHDA, CDR2 SQIVND (reference sequence). The CDR3 sequence is 15 residues long. CDR3 DNA: TGTGCCAGTAGTATAGATGCGACAGGGAGATTTGAAGCTTTCTTT. This translates into CASSIDATGRFEAFF.

The chain links TRBV27 to TRBJ2-6, with a tentative D call TRBD1 (6 bases). V lost 2 bases and J lost 4, with 12 bases in between. Per germline, CDR1 MNHEY and CDR2 SMNVEV (reference sequence). CDR3 length: 16 residues. The CDR3 sequence: CASSLLTGSGANVLTF. DNA of the CDR3: TGTGCCAGCAGTTTACTTACAGGGTCCGGGGCCAACGTCCTGACTTTC.

The chain employs TRBV7-2 and TRBJ1-4, with D perhaps TRBD1 (6 bases). Per the germline V gene, CDR1 is SGHTA and CDR2 is FQGNSA. Between the trimmed V and J ends, which lost 1 base and 2 bases, there was a span of 14 bases. The CDR3 is 17 amino acids. The DNA for the CDR3 is TGTGCCAGCAGCTTAGGTTCCGGGGGGCTTACTAATGAAAAACTGTTTTTT. This translates into CASSLGSGGLTNEKLFF. The full variable domain, in which reference TRBV7-2 and TRBJ1-4 provide the parts outside the CDR3, is GAGVSQSPSNKVTEKGKDVELRCDPISGHTALYWYRQSLGQGLEFLIYFQGNSAPDKSGLPSDRFSAERTGGSVSTLTIQRTQQEDSAVYLCASSLGSGGLTNEKLFFGSGTQLSVL.

This chain connects TRBV19 to TRBJ1-4, with D tentatively TRBD1 (6 bases). The germline V gene encodes CDR1 LNHDA and CDR2 SQIVND (reference sequence). CDR3 size: 13 residues. The V and J ends lost 6 bases and 6 bases respectively, with 11 bases between them. The CDR3 region has the DNA TGTGCCAGTAGCCAAACAGGGTATGAAAAACTGTTTTTT. It translates to CASSQTGYEKLFF.